The 31 T cell receptor beta chains below all came from one sample that was sequenced in a study of blood T cell repertoires in COVID-19. Measured with immunoSEQ multiplex PCR; TCRdb has only the in-frame clones, and not every one. Here the sample spans under 170,000 clones, 80% to 90% being singletons. The specimen sequenced was peripheral blood. These receptors originate from an older man with acute or convalescent COVID-19.

This clone appeared a single time. The chain is built from TRBV7-2 and TRBJ2-7; D may be TRBD1 (6 bases). Germline V CDR1 and CDR2: SGHTA, FQGNSA. CDR3 length equals 13 residues. Between the trimmed V and J ends, which lost 3 bases and 12 bases, there was a span of 18 bases. This CDR3 reads CASSFVRGQLTYF. The CDR3 DNA is TGTGCCAGCAGCTTTGTCAGGGGCCAACTGACGTACTTC.

The V gene is TRBV11-1, the J gene TRBJ2-7; 7 bases match TRBD1. With 6 bases clipped from V and 5 bases from J, the junction kept 4 bases outside the gene matches. The CDR3 contains 12 residues. Germline V gene sequence: CDR1 SGHAT, CDR2 FQDESV (reference sequence). CDR3 coding DNA: TGTGCCAGCAGTAAGGACAGGAACGAGCAGTACTTC. Translation: CASSKDRNEQYF.

This clone turned up a few times. The rearrangement links TRBV28 to TRBJ1-1; TRBD1 might be the D (6 bases). Trimming took off 5 bases at V and 1 base at J, with 17 bases between the two ends. Per the germline V gene, CDR1 is MDHEN and CDR2 is SYDVKM. CDR3 length equals 16 residues. The CDR3 reads CASSISFDRTNTEAFF. Written as DNA, the CDR3 is TGTGCCAGCAGTATTTCGTTCGACAGGACGAACACTGAAGCTTTCTTT.

This chain links TRBV19 with TRBJ2-1; 8 nucleotides align to TRBD1. V trimming: 10 bases; J trimming: 7 bases; junction bases outside the gene matches: 12. This CDR3 is 14 amino acids long. Germline loops: CDR1 LNHDA, CDR2 SQIVND (reference sequence). CDR3 DNA: TGTGCCATCTCCGGGACAGGAAAGGAAAATGAGCAGTTCTTC. Translated, it gives CAISGTGKENEQFF.

This rearrangement joins TRBV5-6 to TRBJ1-2, with 7 bases matching TRBD1. V trimming: 5 bases; J trimming: 4 bases; junction bases outside the gene matches: 11. CDR3 length equals 15 residues. Looked up from germline, CDR1 is SGHDT and CDR2 is YYEEEE. The CDR3 DNA is TGTGCCAGCAGGGGGACGCACAGGGGTGTCTATGGCTACACCTTC. Translating it yields CASRGTHRGVYGYTF.

This chain connects TRBV18 to TRBJ1-1, with 8 nucleotides matching TRBD1. CDR1 and CDR2 from the germline V gene are KGHSH and LQKENI. The CDR3 is 15 amino acids. J gave up 3 bases and V 3 bases, and 6 bases lay outside the gene matches. CDR3 sequence: CASSPMTGEYTEAFF. The CDR3 coding sequence is TGTGCCAGCTCACCTATGACAGGGGAGTACACTGAAGCTTTCTTT. The full variable domain, in which reference TRBV18 and TRBJ1-1 provide the parts outside the CDR3, is NAGVMQNPRHLVRRRGQEARLRCSPMKGHSHVYWYRQLPEEGLKFMVYLQKENIIDESGMPKERFSAEFPKEGPSILRIQQVVRGDSAAYFCASSPMTGEYTEAFFGQGTRLTVV.

DNA for the CDR3: TGTGCCAGCAGCTTAGCGGCTAGCGGGGGTGGCCTCACAGATACGCAGTATTTT. The encoded protein is CASSLAASGGGLTDTQYF. The chain combines TRBV7-6 with TRBJ2-3; 10 bases map to TRBD2. V dropped 0 bases and J dropped 2; count of bases not matched to a gene: 8. The germline V gene encodes CDR1 SGHVS and CDR2 FNYEAQ. The CDR3 has 18 residues.

The chain carries TRBV11-2 and TRBJ2-7; TRBD1 matches at 9 bases. This CDR3 is built from 15 residues. Per germline, CDR1 SGHAT and CDR2 FQNNGV. After removal of 5 bases from V and 1 base from J, the junction contained 6 bases not matched to a gene. DNA of the CDR3: TGTGCCAGCAGCGTCCGGGACAGGGCTTCCTACGAGCAGTACTTC. This encodes CASSVRDRASYEQYF.

The chain combines TRBV6-2 or TRBV6-3 with TRBJ2-1; 10 bases are a match to TRBD1. The V gene end was trimmed by 5 bases and the J gene end by 14 bases; junction bases not matched to a gene: 6. The CDR3 length is 12 residues. Germline V gives CDR1 MNHEY, CDR2 SVGEGT. The CDR3 nucleotides read TGTGCCAGCAGTAAGACAGGGGGCGGAGAGTTCTTC. Translation gives CASSKTGGGEFF.

The chain links TRBV19 to TRBJ2-1; 8 bases align to TRBD1. The germline V gene encodes CDR1 LNHDA and CDR2 SQIVND (reference sequence). The CDR3 runs 20 residues. The junction had 18 bases not matched to a gene; V was cut back by 1 base and J by 4 bases. The CDR3 here is CASSIGAGGTFPPRYNEQFF. CDR3 DNA sequence: TGTGCCAGTAGTATAGGGGCAGGGGGCACGTTTCCACCCCGGTACAATGAGCAGTTCTTC.

The V gene is TRBV9, the J gene TRBJ1-2; possible D gene TRBD1, 6 bases. Germline values: CDR1 SGDLS, CDR2 YYNGEE. CDR3 size: 15 residues. V was shortened by 4 bases and J by 4 bases, with 17 bases between the two germline ends. This CDR3 is CASSLLPDRSYGYTF. DNA for the CDR3: TGTGCCAGCAGCCTTCTCCCGGACAGATCCTATGGCTACACCTTC.

The chain recombines TRBV28 with TRBJ2-7; 7 nucleotides align to TRBD2. The length of the CDR3 is 12 residues. Germline assignment: CDR1 MDHEN and CDR2 SYDVKM. With 10 bases clipped from V and 3 bases from J, the junction kept 6 bases outside the gene matches. The CDR3 is CATSGVGYEQYF. The CDR3 bases are TGTGCCACCAGCGGGGTTGGCTACGAGCAGTACTTC.

The CDR3 spells CASSREDRGASNTEAFF. CDR3 DNA: TGTGCCAGCAGCCGAGAAGACAGGGGGGCATCGAACACTGAAGCTTTCTTT. The rearrangement links TRBV3-1 (or the pseudogene TRBV3-2) to TRBJ1-1, with 9 bases identical to TRBD1. The V segment lost 4 bases and the J segment 1 base; nucleotides outside the gene matches: 10. The CDR3 has 17 amino acids. Germline V gene data show CDR1 as LGHDT and CDR2 as YNNKEL (reference sequence).

This chain joins TRBV27 and TRBJ2-1, with 9 bases that match TRBD1. This CDR3 is 15 amino acids long. Germline CDR1 is MNHEY and CDR2 is SMNVEV (reference sequence). V shed 5 bases and J 9 bases; nucleotides not matched to a gene: 11. In DNA form, the CDR3 reads TGTGCCAGCAGTCCCTCCGGGACAGGGCCCTTTGAGCAGTTCTTC. This codes for CASSPSGTGPFEQFF.

The V call is TRBV27, the J call TRBJ1-5; TRBD1 agrees at 7 bases. CDR3 length: 19 residues. Trimming took 5 bases from V and 0 from J; bases not matched to a gene: 16. Germline CDR1 MNHEY, CDR2 SMNVEV (reference sequence). CDR3 sequence: CASSRRGQVGGYSNQPQHF. CDR3 sequence (DNA): TGTGCCAGCAGTCGACGAGGACAGGTAGGGGGTTATAGCAATCAGCCCCAGCATTTT.

As DNA, the CDR3 is TGTGCCTGGAGCCCGGGACAGGGTAACTATGGCTACACCTTC. It codes for CAWSPGQGNYGYTF. The chain links TRBV30 to TRBJ1-2; TRBD1 aligns across 9 bases. Germline lookup yields CDR1 GTSNPN and CDR2 SVGIG (reference sequence). This CDR3 has 14 residues. The J segment lost 1 base and the V segment lost 3 bases, leaving 3 bases of the junction unmatched.

The chain recombines TRBV11-2 with TRBJ2-1, with unresolved D. This CDR3 has 16 amino acids. Trimming took off 2 bases at V and 3 bases at J, with 14 bases between the two ends. CDR1 and CDR2 from the germline V gene are SGHAT and FQNNGV. CDR3 region: CASSLSRSPLYNEQFF. The CDR3 DNA reads as TGTGCCAGCAGCTTATCGCGGAGCCCCCTCTACAATGAGCAGTTCTTC.

This chain joins TRBV6-5 and TRBJ2-7; tentative D call: TRBD1 (5 bases). The ends were cut back, 4 bases at V and 1 base at J, with 11 bases in the middle. The CDR3 runs to 14 residues. Germline CDR1 is MNHEY and CDR2 is SVGAGI. This chain's CDR3 is CASSLGAVSYEQYF. The DNA for the CDR3 is TGTGCCAGCAGTTTAGGGGCGGTTTCCTACGAGCAGTACTTC.

Here the CDR3 reads CASRVNQQGPFF. The CDR3 DNA reads as TGTGCCAGCAGGGTAAACCAACAGGGCCCTTTCTTT. The chain carries TRBV28 and TRBJ1-1, with D tentatively TRBD1 (6 bases). The V end was cut by 6 bases, the J end by 12 bases, with 17 bases between. This CDR3 has 12 residues. CDR1 MDHEN and CDR2 SYDVKM come from the germline V gene. Variable domain in full (rest from reference TRBV28 and TRBJ1-1): DVKVTQSSRYLVKRTGEKVFLECVQDMDHENMFWYRQDPGLGLRLIYFSYDVKMKEKGDIPEGYSVSREKKERFSLILESASTNQTSMYLCASRVNQQGPFFGQGTRLTVV.

This sequence joins TRBV7-2 and TRBJ2-1, with 9 bases lining up with TRBD2. The CDR3 sequence is 16 residues long. V shed 5 bases and J 7 bases; nucleotides not matched to a gene: 12. Germline V gives CDR1 SGHTA, CDR2 FQGNSA. The CDR3 here is CASSLLGGRGLNEQFF. In DNA, the CDR3 is TGTGCCAGCAGCCTCCTCGGCGGGAGGGGGTTGAATGAGCAGTTCTTC.

The rearrangement links TRBV7-2 to TRBJ2-7, with 8 bases lining up with TRBD2. With V trimmed by 7 bases and J by 6 bases, 11 bases remained unmatched. The CDR3 runs to 14 residues. The V gene's germline CDR1 is SGHTA and CDR2 FQGNSA. DNA of the CDR3: TGTGCCAGCAATAGCGGGATGGGATGGGGCGAGCAGTACTTC. Encoded protein: CASNSGMGWGEQYF.

The chain uses TRBV27 and TRBJ2-7, with a tentative D call TRBD1 (5 bases). CDR3 length: 13 residues. CDR1 is MNHEY and CDR2 is SMNVEV in the germline V gene (reference sequence). V was clipped by 3 bases and J by 4 bases, with 10 bases between them. The DNA for the CDR3 is TGTGCCAGCAGTTTCTCAAGGGGTTACGAGCAGTACTTC. Translating it yields CASSFSRGYEQYF.

This chain links TRBV19 with TRBJ2-5, with a possible D match to TRBD2 (5 bases). The CDR3 is made up of 13 amino acids. Between the trimmed V and J ends, which lost 5 bases and 5 bases, there was a span of 12 bases. The germline V gene encodes CDR1 LNHDA and CDR2 SQIVND (reference sequence). The CDR3 DNA is TGTGCCAGTAGTTTAAGGAGGCTGGAGACCCAGTACTTC. Translating gives CASSLRRLETQYF.

V is TRBV2 and J is TRBJ1-5; D is unresolved. The germline V gene has CDR1 SNHLY and CDR2 FYNNEI. CDR3 length: 12 amino acids. Trimming took off 8 bases at V and 4 bases at J, with 9 bases between the two ends. The CDR3: CASRLANQPQHF. CDR3 nucleotides: TGTGCCAGCCGCCTAGCGAATCAGCCCCAGCATTTT.

This rearrangement joins TRBV7-9 to TRBJ1-3; D gene ambiguous. This CDR3 has 16 amino acids. Trimming cost V 5 bases and J 0 bases, with 14 bases left between them. Per the germline V gene, CDR1 is SEHNR and CDR2 is FQNEAQ (reference sequence). CDR3 sequence (DNA): TGTGCCAGCAGCCTCAGGAGGGCTAACTCTGGAAACACCATATATTTT. Amino acid sequence: CASSLRRANSGNTIYF.

The chain couples TRBV1 to TRBJ2-2; TRBD1 is taken as the D call from the table, unchecked against the DNA. TRBV1 is an annotated pseudogene. This CDR3 is 15 amino acids long. This CDR3 is CTSRTWTGGPGELFF. The CDR3 DNA reads as TGCACCAGCAGAACCTGGACAGGGGGCCCCGGGGAGCTGTTTTTT.

The genes are TRBV7-2 and TRBJ2-3; maybe TRBD1 (6 bases). There are 14 residues in the CDR3. The germline V gene has CDR1 SGHTA and CDR2 FQGNSA. V gave up 7 bases and J gave up 0 bases, with 11 bases separating them. The CDR3 nucleotides read TGTGCCAGCATCAGGGGAGTTAGCACAGATACGCAGTATTTT. It is translated as CASIRGVSTDTQYF. The whole variable domain, filled in from reference TRBV7-2 and TRBJ2-3, reads GAGVSQSPSNKVTEKGKDVELRCDPISGHTALYWYRQSLGQGLEFLIYFQGNSAPDKSGLPSDRFSAERTGGSVSTLTIQRTQQEDSAVYLCASIRGVSTDTQYFGPGTRLTVL.

The V gene is TRBV6-4, the J gene TRBJ2-5; 12 bases match TRBD2. V dropped 2 bases and J dropped 5; count of bases not matched to a gene: 9. Germline CDR1 and CDR2: MRHNA and SNTAGT. The CDR3 sequence is 17 residues long. CDR3 sequence: CASSDARLAGAGETQYF. In nucleotides, the CDR3 is TGTGCCAGCAGTGACGCAAGACTAGCGGGAGCCGGGGAGACCCAGTACTTC.

The V gene is TRBV11-3, the J gene TRBJ2-2; weak D call: TRBD1 (6 bases). The V end lost 3 bases, the J end lost 6 bases, and 8 bases lay between the germline ends. CDR3 size: 13 residues. Per the germline V gene, CDR1 is SGHNT and CDR2 is YENEEA. The CDR3 DNA is TGTGCCAGCAGCTTTACAGGGTCCGGGGAGCTGTTTTTT. It is translated as CASSFTGSGELFF.

The chain links TRBV18 to TRBJ2-5; TRBD1 agrees at 7 bases. With V trimmed by 8 bases and J by 4 bases, 7 bases remained unmatched. The CDR3 runs 13 residues. Germline CDR1 KGHSH, CDR2 LQKENI. CDR3 loop: CASDTGVRETQYF. The CDR3 DNA sequence: TGTGCCAGCGACACAGGGGTGCGAGAGACCCAGTACTTC.

The chain couples TRBV19 to TRBJ2-2; possibly TRBD2 for D (6 bases). The V gene lost 1 base and the J gene lost 0 bases, with 6 bases spanning the gap. CDR3 length: 15 residues. Germline V CDR1 and CDR2: LNHDA, SQIVND (reference sequence). The CDR3 spells CASSIGRANTGELFF. The CDR3 DNA reads TGTGCCAGTAGTATAGGGAGGGCGAACACCGGGGAGCTGTTTTTT.